Listed below are T cell receptor beta chains from one sample, sequenced in a study of cytomegalovirus exposure and HLA in healthy donors. The table came from immunoSEQ multiplex PCR; TCRdb's copy has only in-frame clones and leaves some out. The sample records 98,000 or so clones, around 10% being singletons. Sample: PBMCs. The receptors come from a man in his forties in good health and CMV-seropositive. CDR3s include the opening cysteine and the closing phenylalanine or tryptophan. A D gene is named only where the DNA matches it firmly. Not all rows give a size; the values are once, few, many and, for expanded clones, a class.

V,size,J,D,CDR3,DNA
TRBV5-8,.,TRBJ2-7,TRBD2,CASSRGTSGSSYEQYF,TGTGCCAGCAGCCGCGGGACTAGCGGGAGCTCTTACGAGCAGTACTTC
TRBV29-1,few,TRBJ2-2,TRBD1,CSVPDIWDRGTGELFF,TGCAGCGTCCCGGATATCTGGGACAGGGGTACCGGGGAGCTGTTTTTT
TRBV10-2,few,TRBJ1-2,.,CASTLGGVANYGYTF,TGCGCCAGCACCCTTGGAGGGGTGGCTAACTATGGCTACACCTTC
TRBV28,few,TRBJ2-3,.,CASSSQGSPSADTQYF,TGTGCCAGCAGTTCACAGGGATCTCCTTCTGCAGATACGCAGTATTTT
TRBV7-9,.,TRBJ2-7,TRBD1,CASSPVAGGWYEQYF,TGTGCCAGCAGCCCAGTGGCAGGGGGCTGGTACGAGCAGTACTTC
TRBV5-1,.,TRBJ2-3,TRBD2,CASRLRLAGGSDTQYF,TGCGCCAGCAGATTAAGACTAGCGGGAGGGTCAGATACGCAGTATTTT
TRBV5-1,once,TRBJ2-1,.,CASSLGRLTYNEQFF,TGCGCCAGCAGCTTGGGTAGATTGACCTACAATGAGCAGTTCTTC
TRBV6-1,.,TRBJ2-7,.,CASSDRRNYEQYF,TGTGCCAGCAGCGACAGGAGGAACTACGAGCAGTACTTC
TRBV11-3,few,TRBJ1-1,.,CASSAPRWRTEAFF,TGTGCCAGCAGCGCGCCAAGGTGGAGGACTGAAGCTTTCTTT
TRBV29-1,.,TRBJ1-1,.,CSVGQNTEAFF,TGCAGCGTTGGTCAGAACACTGAAGCTTTCTTT
TRBV29-1,few,TRBJ2-6,TRBD2,CSVAGGYGANVLTF,TGCAGCGTTGCGGGGGGATATGGGGCCAACGTCCTGACTTTC